This T cell receptor beta chain stems from a study of neoadjuvant anti-PD-1 for oral cavity cancer. Study details: Nivolumab at 3 mg/kg was mostly given biweekly, three to four doses, pre-surgery. Around day 43, patients without progression received a fourth nivolumab dose before surgery. General study findings and limits: Post-treatment tumors with larger preexisting clones showed more shrinkage.

The CDR3 is made up of 15 amino acids. CDR1 SGHTA and CDR2 FQGNSA come from the germline V gene. Trimming took off 1 base at V and 5 bases at J, with 9 bases between the two ends. As for time point: after neoadjuvant nivolumab, at surgical resection. Note on this clone: Its antigen remains unidentified.

Here immunoSEQ multiplex PCR was the method, and the copy in TCRdb shows in-frame clones only, minus some. The table records tens of thousands of clones, 25% to 30% of them present only once. The starting material was tumor tissue, obtained after nivolumab (anti-PD-1) treatment. The V call is TRBV7-2, the J call TRBJ1-6, with D uncertain. The TCR originated in a person aged 40 to 85 with oral cavity squamous cell carcinoma. In nucleotides, the CDR3 is TGTGCCAGCAGCTTAGACACCGGGGATAATTCACCCCTCCACTTT. Protein product: CASSLDTGDNSPLHF.